This TCR beta chain was sequenced during a study of blood T cells in healthy people across ages. General study points: Higher diversity and more naive CD4+ cells were features of long-lived donors, compared to aged donors.

As concerns this clonotype: Its target is unknown.

The V segment lost 2 bases and the J segment 6 bases; nucleotides outside the gene matches: 9. Germline CDR1 and CDR2: MNHEY and SVGAGI. This CDR3 is built from 16 residues. Alongside a J-beta primer mix, a sample-barcoded 5' primer served in a second PCR lasting roughly 7 to 12 cycles. TCRdb re-derived calls from the 5' RACE reads in MiXCR, one entry per CDR3 protein. The repertoire holds over 1.5 million distinct CDR3 sequences, roughly 52% seen once, with less than 2.5% in the top ten. What was sequenced was blood. The clonotype originates from a middle-aged woman in good health. This rearrangement joins TRBV6-5 to TRBJ1-2; 10 bases agree with TRBD1. CDR3 bases: TGTGCCAGCAGTTACCTCCGGACAGGGGGAAAGAATGGCTACACCTTC. This translates into CASSYLRTGGKNGYTF.